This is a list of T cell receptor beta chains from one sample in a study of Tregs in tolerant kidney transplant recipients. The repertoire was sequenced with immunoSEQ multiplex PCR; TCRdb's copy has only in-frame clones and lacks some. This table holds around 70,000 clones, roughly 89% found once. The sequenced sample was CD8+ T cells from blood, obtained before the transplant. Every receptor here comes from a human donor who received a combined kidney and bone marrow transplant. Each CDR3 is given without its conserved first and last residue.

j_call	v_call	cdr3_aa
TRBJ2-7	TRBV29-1	SVDGQGDEQY
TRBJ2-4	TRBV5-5	ASSSPPASSGSYIQY
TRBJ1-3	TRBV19	ASTRGAYTGNTIY
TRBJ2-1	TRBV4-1	ASSQVLAGDNEQF
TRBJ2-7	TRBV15	ATSRVAGGSYEQY
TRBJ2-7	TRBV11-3	ASSFALRYEQY
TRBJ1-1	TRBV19	ASSMGSGWNTEAF
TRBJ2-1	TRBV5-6	ASSPPLARSDEQF
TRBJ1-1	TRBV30	AWSALTGITEAF
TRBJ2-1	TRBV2	ASGPGAGGLNNEQF
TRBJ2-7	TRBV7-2	ASSLLAGSSYEQY
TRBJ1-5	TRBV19	ASSMGQGINQPQH
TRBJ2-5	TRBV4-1	ASSQGNAGVETQY
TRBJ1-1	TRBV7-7	ASSLSVNTEAF
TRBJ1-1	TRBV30	AWSPDRRYTEAF
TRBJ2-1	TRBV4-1	ASSPLGQSYNEQF
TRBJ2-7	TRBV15	ATSRDRGGSSYEQY
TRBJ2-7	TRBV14	ASSQGGPVWY
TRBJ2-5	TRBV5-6	ASSLAGPAGRETQY
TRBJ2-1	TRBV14	ASSQTRTSGSHNEQF
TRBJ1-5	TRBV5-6	ASSLAGVDGNQPQH
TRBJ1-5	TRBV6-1	ASKEEGSLNQPQH
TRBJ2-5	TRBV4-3	ASSQDRGDGTQY
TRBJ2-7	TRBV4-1	ASSQDLEGRALYEQY